Included here is one T cell receptor beta chain sequence, with context. V lost 5 bases, J lost 5 bases, and 17 bases lay in between. This CDR3 has 15 amino acids. The germline V gene has CDR1 SEHNR and CDR2 FQNEAQ (reference sequence). The source of the sample is a study of blood T cell repertoires in COVID-19. TCRdb's table, derived via immunoSEQ multiplex PCR, lists solely in-frame clones and lacks some. This sample has more than 55,000 clones, with 90% found just once. The chain joins TRBV7-9 to TRBJ2-3, with D possibly TRBD2 on 6 matching bases. The receptor was derived from a man aged 80 or over with acute or convalescent COVID-19. The sample was peripheral blood. The CDR3 loop reads CASSIGTLRLDTQYF. CDR3 coding DNA: TGTGCCAGCAGCATCGGGACTTTAAGGTTAGATACGCAGTATTTT.